The 13 T cell receptor beta chains in this list originate from one sample, sequenced in a study of PD-1 blockade in classical Hodgkin lymphoma. Each and every patient relapsed after autologous stem cell transplantation, and patients got differing brentuximab vedotin exposure. This table comes from immunoSEQ multiplex PCR, and its TCRdb copy is limited to in-frame clones, with some not included. The sample has approximately 61,000 clones; more than 80% are singletons. The sample in question was peripheral blood mononuclear cells (PBMCs), obtained at baseline. These receptors originate from a human donor with classical Hodgkin lymphoma.

The V and J genes are TRBV30 and TRBJ2-3; no firm D call. The V end was cut by 1 base, the J end by 7 bases, with 6 bases between. This CDR3 comprises 11 residues. In germline, CDR1 is GTSNPN, CDR2 SVGIG (reference sequence). DNA for the CDR3: TGTGCCTGGAGTGACGCGTATACGCAGTATTTT. Amino acids: CAWSDAYTQYF.

Comments on this clone: Other DNA sequences in this specimen translate into the identical CDR3. V gene TRBV7-9 combines with J gene TRBJ1-1; D ambiguous. The CDR3 covers 13 residues. Trimming removed 2 bases at V and 2 bases at J, with 6 bases between. Germline-derived CDR1 and CDR2 are SEHNR and FQNEAQ (reference sequence). CDR3 sequence reads: CASSLQENTEAFF. CDR3 DNA: TGTGCCAGCAGCTTACAGGAAAACACTGAAGCTTTCTTT.

The chain couples TRBV28 to TRBJ1-1; the D gene is possibly TRBD1 (5 bases). The V gene's germline CDR1 is MDHEN and CDR2 SYDVKM. V was shortened by 2 bases and J by 3 bases, with 19 bases between the two germline ends. This CDR3 comprises 17 residues. CDR3 amino acids: CASSLNLGVSRDTEAFF. For the CDR3, the DNA is TGTGCCAGCAGTTTAAATTTGGGGGTTAGTCGGGACACTGAAGCTTTCTTT.

The CDR3 sequence: CASSLAPTGDGYTF. The CDR3 bases are TGTGCCAGCAGCTTAGCCCCAACAGGAGACGGCTACACCTTC. The chain joins TRBV11-2 to TRBJ1-2; the D gene is possibly TRBD1 (5 bases). This CDR3 contains 14 residues. The germline V gene has CDR1 SGHAT and CDR2 FQNNGV. Trimming cost V 1 base and J 8 bases, with 14 bases left between them.

The rearrangement uses TRBV2 and TRBJ2-5, with 8 bases aligning to TRBD2. The trim removed 8 bases at V and 1 base at J, leaving 3 bases unmatched. This CDR3 is built from 13 residues. Germline V gene lookup returns CDR1 SNHLY and CDR2 FYNNEI. The CDR3 sequence: CASWTSLQETQYF. In DNA, the CDR3 is TGTGCCAGCTGGACTAGCCTCCAAGAGACCCAGTACTTC.

The chain recombines TRBV30 with TRBJ2-7, with TRBD1 matching 7 bases. J gave up 7 bases and V 0 bases, and 6 bases lay outside the gene matches. Germline lookup yields CDR1 GTSNPN and CDR2 SVGIG (reference sequence). This CDR3 has 13 amino acids. In DNA, the CDR3 is TGTGCCTGGAGTGTACAGGGGCCGGGGGAGCAGTACTTC. Translated, it gives CAWSVQGPGEQYF.

This clone was detected a few times. The chain couples TRBV19 to TRBJ2-1; 9 bases map to TRBD2. Per the germline V gene, CDR1 is LNHDA and CDR2 is SQIVND (reference sequence). The CDR3 totals 14 residues. The junction had 4 bases not matched to a gene; V was cut back by 6 bases and J by 4 bases. The chain's CDR3 is CASSTAGGYNEQFF. Written as DNA, the CDR3 is TGTGCCAGTAGCACAGCGGGGGGATACAATGAGCAGTTCTTC.

This clone showed up just once. A single base separates this from a much larger clone, so it may be a read error. The chain employs TRBV6-6 and TRBJ1-5, with D possibly TRBD1 on 6 matching bases. This CDR3 has 16 residues. Germline-derived CDR1 and CDR2 are MNHNY and SVGAGI (reference sequence). CDR3 bases: TGTGTCAGCAGTTTTCCCATCGGACAGCCCAATCAGCCCCAGCATTTT. It yields the protein CVSSFPIGQPNQPQHF.

V is TRBV6-1 and J is TRBJ2-2; the match to TRBD2 covers 8 bases. Unmatched junction bases numbered 7, after V lost 6 bases and J lost 4 bases. This CDR3 has 15 residues. Germline V gene lookup returns CDR1 MNHNS and CDR2 SASEGT. CDR3 loop: CASRASGGGTGELFF. The CDR3 DNA follows: TGTGCCAGCAGAGCCAGCGGGGGTGGCACCGGGGAGCTGTTTTTT.

This rearrangement joins TRBV5-8 to TRBJ2-7; D possibly matches TRBD1 or TRBD2 (5 bases each). The germline V gene encodes CDR1 SGHTS and CDR2 YDEGEE. CDR3 length equals 15 residues. V lost 0 bases and J lost 1, with 11 bases in between. The CDR3, as DNA: TGTGCCAGCAGCTTGGGGGACCGCCGATCCTACGAGCAGTACTTC. This codes for CASSLGDRRSYEQYF.

The chain combines TRBV25-1 with TRBJ1-1; D possibly corresponds to TRBD1 (5 bases). Deletions cut 3 bases from V and 5 bases from J, with 13 bases between. Germline V gene data show CDR1 as MGHDK and CDR2 as SYGVNS. CDR3 length equals 14 residues. CDR3 nucleotides: TGTGCCAGCAGTGAGAGTGACAGAGGGACTGAAGCTTTCTTT. Protein sequence: CASSESDRGTEAFF.

The rearrangement links TRBV11-1 to TRBJ1-2, with D uncertain. The CDR3 totals 15 residues. Germline V gene lookup returns CDR1 SGHAT and CDR2 FQDESV (reference sequence). The V end was cut by 5 bases, the J end by 0 bases, with 13 bases between. The CDR3 protein is CASSRAVEANYGYTF. The CDR3 DNA sequence: TGTGCCAGCAGCCGGGCGGTAGAAGCTAACTATGGCTACACCTTC.

V and J are TRBV29-1 and TRBJ2-7; D perhaps matches TRBD2 (5 bases). Germline V gene lookup returns CDR1 SQVTM and CDR2 ANQGSEA. Trimming cost V 4 bases and J 6 bases, with 13 bases left between them. The CDR3 runs 12 residues. CDR3 in DNA: TGCAGCGTTGTTCCCGGGAATGGCGAGCAGTACTTC. This translates into CSVVPGNGEQYF.